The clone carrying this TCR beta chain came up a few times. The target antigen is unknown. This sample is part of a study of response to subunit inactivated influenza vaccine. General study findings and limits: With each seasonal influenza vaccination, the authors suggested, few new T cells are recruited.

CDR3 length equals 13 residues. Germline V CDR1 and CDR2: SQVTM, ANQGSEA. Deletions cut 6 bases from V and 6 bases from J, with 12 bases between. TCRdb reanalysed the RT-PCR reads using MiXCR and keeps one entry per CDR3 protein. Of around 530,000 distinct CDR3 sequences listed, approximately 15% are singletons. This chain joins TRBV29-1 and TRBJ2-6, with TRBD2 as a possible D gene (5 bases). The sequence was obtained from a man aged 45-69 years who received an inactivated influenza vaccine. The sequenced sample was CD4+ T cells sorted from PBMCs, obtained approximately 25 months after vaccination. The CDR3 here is CSVREALANVLTF. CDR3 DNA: TGCAGCGTGAGGGAAGCATTGGCCAACGTCCTGACTTTC.